This T cell receptor beta chain was obtained from a study of blood T cell repertoires in COVID-19. The CDR3 runs 14 residues. CDR1 and CDR2 (germline): GTSNPN, SVGIG (reference sequence). V was clipped by 0 bases and J by 8 bases; unmatched bases: 7. Sequencing was performed with immunoSEQ multiplex PCR; in TCRdb, only in-frame clones are kept and a portion is missing. Counted here are about 310,000 clones, 85% to 90% occurring once; the ten biggest clones make up more than 9%. The origin of this receptor is a woman in her thirties who had recovered from COVID-19. This chain uses TRBV30 with TRBJ2-1, with 7 bases matching TRBD2. Source material: PBMCs or T cells enriched from blood (not recorded which). The chain's CDR3 is CAWSVRGRGDEQFF. The CDR3 DNA sequence: TGTGCCTGGAGTGTACGTGGGAGGGGCGATGAGCAGTTCTTC.